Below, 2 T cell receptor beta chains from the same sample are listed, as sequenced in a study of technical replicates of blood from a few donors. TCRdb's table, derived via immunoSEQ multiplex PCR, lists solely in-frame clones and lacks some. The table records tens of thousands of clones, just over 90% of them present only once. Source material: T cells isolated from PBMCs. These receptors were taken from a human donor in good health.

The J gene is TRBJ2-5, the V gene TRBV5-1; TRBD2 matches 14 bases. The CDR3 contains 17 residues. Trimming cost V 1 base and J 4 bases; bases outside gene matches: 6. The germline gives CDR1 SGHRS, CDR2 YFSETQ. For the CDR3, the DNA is TGCGCCAGCAGCTTGAGACTAGCGGGAGGGCGCGGAGAGACCCAGTACTTC. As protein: CASSLRLAGGRGETQYF.

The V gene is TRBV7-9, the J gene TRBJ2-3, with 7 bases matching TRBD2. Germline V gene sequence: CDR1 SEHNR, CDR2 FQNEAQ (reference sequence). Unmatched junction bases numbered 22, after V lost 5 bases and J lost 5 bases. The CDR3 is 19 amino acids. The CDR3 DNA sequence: TGTGCCAGCAGCCAACCAGGTGGGAGGGACCGAAAATTTCAAGATACGCAGTATTTT. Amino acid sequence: CASSQPGGRDRKFQDTQYF.